The 12 T cell receptor beta chains below all came from one sample that was sequenced in a study of response to subunit inactivated influenza vaccine. TCRdb passed the RT-PCR reads through MiXCR, listing each CDR3 protein once. The profile shows approximately 700,000 distinct CDR3 sequences, more than 15% of them singletons. Material: PBMCs from blood, obtained roughly 13 days after vaccination. Source of these receptors: a man in his fifties who received an inactivated influenza vaccine.

The J gene is TRBJ2-3, the V gene TRBV4-3, with D possibly TRBD2 on 6 matching bases. Trimming took 0 bases from V and 5 from J, leaving 21 bases between them. The germline V gene has CDR1 LGHNA and CDR2 YSLEER. The CDR3 is made up of 18 amino acids. The CDR3, as DNA: TGCGCCAGCAGCCAAGATCGGGGGTCGGGGGTGATAGGAGATACGCAGTATTTT. This encodes CASSQDRGSGVIGDTQYF.

The gene calls are TRBV15 and TRBJ2-7; D is unclear. The CDR3 is 13 amino acids. Germline loops: CDR1 LNHNV, CDR2 YYDKDF (reference sequence). Trimming left V 10 bases short and J 3 bases short, with 16 bases between. The CDR3 nucleotides are TGTGCCAAACGCCTAGGCGAGCACTACGAGCAGTACTTC. This encodes CAKRLGEHYEQYF.

The gene calls are TRBV20-1 and TRBJ2-1; 8 positions match TRBD2. V lost 6 bases to trimming and J lost 7 bases; unmatched junction nucleotides: 11. Germline CDR1 and CDR2: DFQATT and SNEGSKA (reference sequence). The CDR3 sequence is 14 residues long. In DNA, the CDR3 is TGCAGTGCAATTAGCGGGGTCTCCTCGAATGAGCAGTTCTTC. Amino acids: CSAISGVSSNEQFF.

This clonotype was seen only a few times. The rearrangement uses TRBV7-2 and TRBJ2-7, with D possibly being TRBD2 (5 bases). The CDR3 spans 15 residues. CDR1 and CDR2 (germline): SGHTA, FQGNSA. Deletions cut 5 bases from V and 3 bases from J, with 17 bases between. The DNA for the CDR3 is TGTGCCAGCAGCCCAGCGGTAGCGTACTTCTACGAGCAGTACTTC. Its translation is CASSPAVAYFYEQYF.

There are many counts of this clonotype. The chain combines TRBV11-2 with TRBJ2-2, with 15 bases lining up with TRBD2. This CDR3 has 15 amino acids. With 7 bases clipped from V and 7 bases from J, the junction kept 4 bases outside the gene matches. The V gene's germline CDR1 is SGHAT and CDR2 FQNNGV. For the CDR3, the DNA is TGTGCCAGCACCCCGGGACTAGCGGGAGGCGGGGAGCTGTTTTTT. This encodes CASTPGLAGGGELFF.

This sequence joins TRBV9 and TRBJ1-2; no reliable D call. This CDR3 spans 16 amino acids. CDR1 and CDR2 (germline): SGDLS, YYNGEE. The V and J ends lost 5 bases and 0 bases respectively, with 17 bases between them. The CDR3: CASSVKSDGANYGYTF. CDR3 coding DNA: TGTGCCAGCAGTGTTAAATCGGACGGAGCTAACTATGGCTACACCTTC.

V gene TRBV12-3 or TRBV12-4 combines with J gene TRBJ2-3, with 7 bases aligning to TRBD1. The CDR3 has 15 residues. Trimming took 6 bases from V and 0 from J; bases not matched to a gene: 6. The DNA of the CDR3 is TGTGCCAGCAGACGACAGGGAGCTAGCACAGATACGCAGTATTTT. Residues: CASRRQGASTDTQYF.

DNA of the CDR3: TGTGCCACTGGAGGCTATGAGCAGTTCTTC. Amino acid sequence: CATGGYEQFF. V is TRBV28 and J is TRBJ2-1; a possible D gene is TRBD2 (5 bases). Germline loops: CDR1 MDHEN, CDR2 SYDVKM. V lost 10 bases and J lost 8, with 9 bases in between. This CDR3 is built from 10 residues.

In this sample, this clonotype turned up a few times. The rearrangement uses TRBV4-3 and TRBJ1-2; TRBD1 agrees at 10 bases. J gave up 4 bases and V 2 bases, and 4 bases lay outside the gene matches. The CDR3 consists of 15 residues. Germline V gives CDR1 LGHNA, CDR2 YSLEER. CDR3 sequence reads: CASSQPGQGTYGYTF. DNA of the CDR3: TGCGCCAGCAGCCAACCGGGACAGGGGACCTATGGCTACACCTTC.

The rearrangement uses TRBV20-1 and TRBJ1-6; a possible D gene is TRBD1 (5 bases). From germline, CDR1 is DFQATT and CDR2 SNEGSKA (reference sequence). The V end was cut by 0 bases, the J end by 9 bases, with 18 bases between. The CDR3 extends over 16 amino acids. The CDR3 sequence: CSARDGVGGISSPLHF. In nucleotides, the CDR3 is TGCAGTGCTAGAGATGGGGTTGGGGGTATAAGTTCACCCCTCCACTTT.

The chain joins TRBV7-6 to TRBJ1-4; D is possibly TRBD1 (6 bases). Germline V gives CDR1 SGHVS, CDR2 FNYEAQ. The CDR3 length is 15 residues. The ends were cut back, 5 bases at V and 8 bases at J, with 18 bases in the middle. The DNA of the CDR3 is TGTGCCAGCAGCCACTCCCGGGCCACAGGGGAAAAACTGTTTTTT. Translation gives CASSHSRATGEKLFF.

This clonotype was recorded a few times. This chain joins TRBV4-3 and TRBJ2-7, with 7 bases matching TRBD2. J was trimmed by 8 bases and V by 0 bases; bases with no gene match: 10. The germline V gene encodes CDR1 LGHNA and CDR2 YSLEER. The CDR3 sequence is 15 residues long. This CDR3 is CASSQDLGTGGKQYF. The CDR3 bases are TGCGCCAGCAGCCAAGATTTAGGGACGGGAGGCAAGCAGTACTTC.